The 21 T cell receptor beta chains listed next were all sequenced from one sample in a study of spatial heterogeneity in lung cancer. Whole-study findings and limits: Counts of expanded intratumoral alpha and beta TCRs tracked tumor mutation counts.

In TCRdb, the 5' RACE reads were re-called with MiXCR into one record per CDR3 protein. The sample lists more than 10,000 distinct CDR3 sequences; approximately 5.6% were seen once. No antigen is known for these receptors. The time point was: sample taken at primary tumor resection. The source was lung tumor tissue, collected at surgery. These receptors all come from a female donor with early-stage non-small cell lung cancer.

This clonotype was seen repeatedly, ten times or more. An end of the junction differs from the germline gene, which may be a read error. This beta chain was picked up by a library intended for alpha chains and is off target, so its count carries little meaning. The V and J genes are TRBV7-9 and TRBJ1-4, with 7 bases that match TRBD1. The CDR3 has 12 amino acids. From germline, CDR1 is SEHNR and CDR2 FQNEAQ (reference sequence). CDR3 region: CASSFPGQRKEF. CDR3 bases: TGTGCCAGCAGCTTCCCGGGACAGAGGAAGGAATTT.

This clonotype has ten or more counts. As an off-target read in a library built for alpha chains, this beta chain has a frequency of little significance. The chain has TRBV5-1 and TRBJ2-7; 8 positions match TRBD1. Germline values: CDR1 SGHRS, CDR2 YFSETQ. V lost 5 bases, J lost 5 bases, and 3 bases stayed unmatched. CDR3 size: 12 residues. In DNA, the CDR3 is TGCGCCAGCAGGGACAGGGTCCACGAGCAGTACTTC. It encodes CASRDRVHEQYF.

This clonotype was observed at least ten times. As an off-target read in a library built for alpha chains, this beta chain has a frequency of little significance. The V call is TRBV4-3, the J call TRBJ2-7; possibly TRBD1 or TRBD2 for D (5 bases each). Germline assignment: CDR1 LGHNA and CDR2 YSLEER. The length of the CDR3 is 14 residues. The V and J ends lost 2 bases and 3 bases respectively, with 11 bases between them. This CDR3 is CASSQLTGGYEQYF. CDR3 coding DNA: TGCGCCAGCAGCCAACTAACAGGAGGCTACGAGCAGTACTTC.

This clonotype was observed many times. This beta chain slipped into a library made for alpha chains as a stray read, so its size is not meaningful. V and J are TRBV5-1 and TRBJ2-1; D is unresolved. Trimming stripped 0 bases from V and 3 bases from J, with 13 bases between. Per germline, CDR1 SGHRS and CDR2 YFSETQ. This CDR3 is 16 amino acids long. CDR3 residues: CASSLARNLLYNEQFF. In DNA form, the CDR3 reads TGCGCCAGCAGCTTGGCGAGGAACCTCCTCTACAATGAGCAGTTCTTC.

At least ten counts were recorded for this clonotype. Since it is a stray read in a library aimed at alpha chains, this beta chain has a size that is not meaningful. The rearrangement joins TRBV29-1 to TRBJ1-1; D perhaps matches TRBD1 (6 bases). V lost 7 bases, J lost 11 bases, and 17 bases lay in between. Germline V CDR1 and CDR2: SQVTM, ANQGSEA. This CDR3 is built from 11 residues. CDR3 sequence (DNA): TGCAGCGCCGAGGGGGGCCCTCGGGCTTTCTTT. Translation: CSAEGGPRAFF.

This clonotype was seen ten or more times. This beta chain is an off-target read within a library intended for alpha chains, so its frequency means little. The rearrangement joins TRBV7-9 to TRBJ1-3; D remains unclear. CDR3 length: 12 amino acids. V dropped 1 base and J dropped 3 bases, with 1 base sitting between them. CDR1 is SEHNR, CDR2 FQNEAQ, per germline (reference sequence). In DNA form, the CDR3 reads TGTGCCAGCAGCTTAGGTGGAAACACCATATATTTT. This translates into CASSLGGNTIYF.

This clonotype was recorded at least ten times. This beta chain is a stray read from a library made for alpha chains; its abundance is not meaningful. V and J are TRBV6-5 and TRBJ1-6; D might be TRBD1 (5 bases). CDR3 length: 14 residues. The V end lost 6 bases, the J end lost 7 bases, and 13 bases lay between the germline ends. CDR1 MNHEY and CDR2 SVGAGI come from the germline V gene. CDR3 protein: CASRGRTGNSPLHF. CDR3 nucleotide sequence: TGTGCCAGCAGGGGACGAACCGGCAATTCACCCCTCCACTTT.

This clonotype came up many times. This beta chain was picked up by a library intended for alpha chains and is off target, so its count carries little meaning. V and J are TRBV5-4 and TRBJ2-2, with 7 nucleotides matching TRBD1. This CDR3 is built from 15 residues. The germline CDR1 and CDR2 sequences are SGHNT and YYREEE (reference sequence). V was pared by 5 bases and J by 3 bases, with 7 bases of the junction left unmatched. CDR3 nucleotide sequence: TGTGCCAGCAGATCCGGGACAGATTACACCGGGGAGCTGTTTTTT. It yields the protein CASRSGTDYTGELFF.

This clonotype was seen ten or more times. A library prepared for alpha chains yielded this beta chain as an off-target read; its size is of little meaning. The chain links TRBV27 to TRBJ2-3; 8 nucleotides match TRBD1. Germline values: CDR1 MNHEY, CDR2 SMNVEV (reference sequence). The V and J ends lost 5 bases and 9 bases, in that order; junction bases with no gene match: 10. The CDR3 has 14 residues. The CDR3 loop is CASSLGQGPATQYF. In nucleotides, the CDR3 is TGTGCCAGCAGTCTTGGACAGGGTCCCGCAACGCAGTATTTT.

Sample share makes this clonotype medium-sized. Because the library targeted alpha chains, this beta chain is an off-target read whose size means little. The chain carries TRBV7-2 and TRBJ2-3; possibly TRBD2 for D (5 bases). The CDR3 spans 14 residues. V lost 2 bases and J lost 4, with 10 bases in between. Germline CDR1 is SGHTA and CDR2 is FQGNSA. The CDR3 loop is CASSLTRASDTQYF. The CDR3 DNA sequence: TGTGCCAGCAGCTTAACGCGGGCTTCAGATACGCAGTATTTT.

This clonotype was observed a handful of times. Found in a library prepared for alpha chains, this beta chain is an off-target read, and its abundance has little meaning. CDR3 sequence (DNA): TGCAGTGCTAGAGACCAGGGAGTTAACTATGGCTACACCTTC. Encoded protein: CSARDQGVNYGYTF. The chain recombines TRBV20-1 with TRBJ1-2; weak D call: TRBD1 (5 bases). CDR3 length: 14 amino acids. Germline assignment: CDR1 DFQATT and CDR2 SNEGSKA (reference sequence). Trimming took off 0 bases at V and 1 base at J, with 9 bases between the two ends.

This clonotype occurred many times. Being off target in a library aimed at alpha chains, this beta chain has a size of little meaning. CDR3 sequence (DNA): TGTGCCAGCAGCGGCGGCGGAGGGGTCAAAAACATTCAGTACTTC. Amino acids: CASSGGGGVKNIQYF. The chain uses TRBV7-2 and TRBJ2-4; D possibly corresponds to TRBD2 (6 bases). The germline V gene has CDR1 SGHTA and CDR2 FQGNSA. This CDR3 spans 15 amino acids. V was shortened by 5 bases and J by 3 bases, with 14 bases between the two germline ends.

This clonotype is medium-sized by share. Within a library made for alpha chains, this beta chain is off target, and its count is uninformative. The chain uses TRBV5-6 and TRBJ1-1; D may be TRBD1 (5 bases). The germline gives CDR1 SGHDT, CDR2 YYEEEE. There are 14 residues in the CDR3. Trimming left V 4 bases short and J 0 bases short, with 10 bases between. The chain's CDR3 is CASSPGTLNTEAFF. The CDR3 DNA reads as TGTGCCAGCAGCCCCGGGACCTTGAACACTGAAGCTTTCTTT.

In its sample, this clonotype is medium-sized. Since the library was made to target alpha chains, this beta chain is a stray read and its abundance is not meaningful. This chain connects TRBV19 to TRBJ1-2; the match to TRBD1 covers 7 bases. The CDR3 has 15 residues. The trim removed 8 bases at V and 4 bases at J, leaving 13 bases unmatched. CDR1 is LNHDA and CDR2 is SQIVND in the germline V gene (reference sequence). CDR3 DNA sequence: TGTGCCAGTTTAACAAATTCCGGGACAGCCTATGGCTACACCTTC. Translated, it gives CASLTNSGTAYGYTF.

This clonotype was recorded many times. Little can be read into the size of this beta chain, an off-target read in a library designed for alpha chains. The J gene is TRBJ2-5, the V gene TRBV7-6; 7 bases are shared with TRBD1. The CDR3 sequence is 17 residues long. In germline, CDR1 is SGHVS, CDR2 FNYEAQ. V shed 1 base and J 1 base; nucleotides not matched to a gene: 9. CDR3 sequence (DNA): TGTGCCAGCAGCTTAGTTGCAGGGGACAGACCCCAAGAGACCCAGTACTTC. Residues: CASSLVAGDRPQETQYF.

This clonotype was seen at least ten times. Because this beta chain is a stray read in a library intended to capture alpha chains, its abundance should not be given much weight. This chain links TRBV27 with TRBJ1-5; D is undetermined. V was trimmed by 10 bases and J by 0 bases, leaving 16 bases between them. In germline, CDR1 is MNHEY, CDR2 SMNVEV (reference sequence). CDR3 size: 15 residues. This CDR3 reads CATRPMGYSNQPQHF. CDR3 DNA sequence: TGTGCCACCCGCCCGATGGGATATAGCAATCAGCCCCAGCATTTT.

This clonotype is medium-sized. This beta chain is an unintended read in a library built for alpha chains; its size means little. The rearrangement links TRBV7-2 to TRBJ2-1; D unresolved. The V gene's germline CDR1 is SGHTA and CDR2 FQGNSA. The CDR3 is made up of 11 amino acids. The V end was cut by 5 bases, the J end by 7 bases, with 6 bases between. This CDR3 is CASSHMNEQFF. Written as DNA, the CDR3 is TGTGCCAGCAGCCATATGAATGAGCAGTTCTTC.

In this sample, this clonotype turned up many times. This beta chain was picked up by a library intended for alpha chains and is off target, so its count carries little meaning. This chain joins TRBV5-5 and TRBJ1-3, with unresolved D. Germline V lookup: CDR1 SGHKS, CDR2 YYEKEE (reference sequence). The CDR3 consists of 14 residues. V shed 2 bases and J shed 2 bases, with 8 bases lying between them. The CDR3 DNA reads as TGTGCCAGCAGCTTCGGCCAAGCTGGAAACACCATATATTTT. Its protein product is CASSFGQAGNTIYF.

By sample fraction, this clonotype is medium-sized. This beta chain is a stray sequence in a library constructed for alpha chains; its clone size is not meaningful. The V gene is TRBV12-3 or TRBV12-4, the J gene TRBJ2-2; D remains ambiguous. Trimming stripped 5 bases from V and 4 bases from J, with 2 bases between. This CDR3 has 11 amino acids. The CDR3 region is CASSSTGELFF. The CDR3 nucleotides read TGTGCCAGCAGTAGCACCGGGGAGCTGTTTTTT.

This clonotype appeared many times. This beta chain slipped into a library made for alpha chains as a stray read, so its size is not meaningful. CDR3 coding DNA: TGTGCCAGCATAGAGGCAGGGGGCCACGAGCAGTACTTC. Translated, it gives CASIEAGGHEQYF. The V and J genes are TRBV28 and TRBJ2-7; 8 bases align to TRBD1. V shed 7 bases, J shed 5 bases, and the junction held 7 bases outside the gene matches. This CDR3 comprises 13 residues. Germline V gene sequence: CDR1 MDHEN, CDR2 SYDVKM.

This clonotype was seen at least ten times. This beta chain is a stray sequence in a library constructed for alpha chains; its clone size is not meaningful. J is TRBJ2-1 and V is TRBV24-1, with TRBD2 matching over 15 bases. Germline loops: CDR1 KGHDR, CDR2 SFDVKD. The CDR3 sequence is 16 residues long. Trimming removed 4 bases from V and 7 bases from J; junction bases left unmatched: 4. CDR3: CATSDPGLAGGNEQFF. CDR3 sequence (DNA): TGTGCCACCAGTGACCCGGGACTAGCGGGGGGAAATGAGCAGTTCTTC.